Given below is one T cell receptor (beta chain) in context. A few counts support this clonotype. Its antigen remains undetermined. Within one base of it there is no much larger clone, and no base qualities were kept. Ficoll-Paque density gradient centrifugation was the method used to isolate PBMCs. The sample is drawn from a study of T-cell memory formation after mild COVID-19 (dated by TCRdb to the early 2020s). For context, the study as a whole: Most TCR sequence clusters were specific to one of the two donors. Two young, previously healthy adult volunteers made up the cohort, one male and one female. In two donors, T-cell clones that expanded and contracted after mild COVID-19 were followed by sequencing TCRalpha and TCRbeta repertoires longitudinally. The study at large found these results: The study covered only a couple of mild cases, and larger cohorts including severe cases with pre-infection samples were considered necessary. Contracting CD4+ clones were located mainly in the CM and EM memory subsets, whereas CD8+ clones were found to be enriched in EMRA. Clones that contracted from day 15 to 85 showed balanced CD4/CD8 phenotypes, whereas a second wave of clones that expanded from day 15 to 37 leaned towards CD4+. Some responding clones were found in pre-infection memory, which suggests that pre-existing cross-reactive memory T cells took part in the SARS-CoV-2 response. The second-wave clones that peaked on day 37 were not confirmed to be SARS-CoV-2 specific.

Data came from an Illumina NovaSeq 6000. TCRalpha and TCRbeta cDNA libraries were built by 5'RACE with constant-segment primers, adding sample barcodes and unique molecular identifiers. Trizol reagent was used to extract RNA from every sample. Amplification of the libraries took two PCR steps, and the second step added a second sample barcode plus Illumina TruSeq adapters. Sequencing of the libraries was done on an Illumina NovaSeq, producing 2 x 150 bp paired-end reads. The published analysis was carried out like this. Demultiplexing of reads and collapsing into UMI-guided consensus sequences were performed with migec v1.2.7. Using mixcr v2.1.11, UMI consensuses were aligned to TRA and TRB V and J templates and then assembled into clonotypes. A clonotype was counted as expanded or contracted only if both edgeR and NoisET called the change significant, with noise models trained on biological replicates. For edgeR calls, the thresholds were a false discovery rate-adjusted p below 0.01 and a log2 fold-change of 1. As an exploratory analysis of dynamics, PCA with hierarchical clustering was applied to max-normalized trajectories of the 1000 most abundant clonotypes. Separately sequenced CD4+ and CD8+ repertoires were used to assign the CD4 or CD8 phenotype of responding clones. The raw public data were reprocessed by TCRdb itself: fastp quality trimming at Q25, MiXCR clonotype calling, in-frame beta chains only. Rows with one shared CDR3 protein collapse into an entry with the most common genes and DNA. Clone size and V and J calls follow TCRdb, not the original study. For this sample the table gives about 110,000 distinct CDR3 sequences, of which 15% to 20% were detected only once. The ten largest make up approximately 28% of the sample.

The CDR3 contains 13 residues, cysteine and phenylalanine counted. Only the CDR3 DNA is retained, 39 bases long and in frame from the first base. CDR1 and CDR2, per the germline V gene, are MGHRA and YSYEKL. Deletion took 6 bases off V and 1 base off J, with a span of 9 bases between the germline ends. The TCR sequence derives from an adult woman who had mild COVID-19 (a few samples of this study predate the infection). The sample titles of this study are shuffled in the database, so cell type and time point are left out; the donor was told from shared clones. Here the chain combines TRBV4-1 and TRBJ1-1, with a weak D call of TRBD1 (5 bases match). Source material: PBMCs or a T cell subset sorted from them (not recorded which). The nucleotide sequence reads as follows: TGCGCCAGCAGGCTCGGGGCGAACACTGAAGCTTTCTTT. Protein translation: CASRLGANTEAFF.